This TCR beta chain is from a study of CD8+ T cells in alopecia areata. This clone was seen a handful of times. As yet, its antigen is unknown. Mouse names are used for the genes. Coverage ceases 4 residues before the CDR3 finishes, and the germline J gene fills in the end. Scientists pooled cutaneous lymph node cells and sorted them on CD4, CD8alpha, NKG2D, NKG2ACE and other markers. It was cDNA, reverse transcribed from extracted RNA, that served as the sequencing template. The protocol was immunoSEQ multiplex PCR, while the TCRdb copy is restricted to in-frame clones and leaves out a portion. The data show about 300,000 clones, none appearing only once, with 0.9% to 1.5% held by the ten largest. The germline V gene encodes CDR1 NSHNY and CDR2 SYGAGN. The CDR3 contains 13 residues. Overall study results and limits: Greater clonality was observed in lesional scalp samples, especially alopecia totalis/universalis, versus normal scalp. Compared with mice, patients displayed less clear TCR sharing, possibly for HLA-related reasons.

The sequence was obtained from a C3H/HeJ mouse with alopecia areata. This line is of MHC haplotype H2-k. The chain carries TRBV13-1 and TRBJ2-1, with TRBD1 matching over 7 bases. Sequences were obtained from CD4+ T cells sorted from a lymph node. The CDR3 sequence: CASSTIQGAEQFF. The sequenced part of the CDR3 DNA is TGTGCCAGCAGTACAATACAGGGGGCT.